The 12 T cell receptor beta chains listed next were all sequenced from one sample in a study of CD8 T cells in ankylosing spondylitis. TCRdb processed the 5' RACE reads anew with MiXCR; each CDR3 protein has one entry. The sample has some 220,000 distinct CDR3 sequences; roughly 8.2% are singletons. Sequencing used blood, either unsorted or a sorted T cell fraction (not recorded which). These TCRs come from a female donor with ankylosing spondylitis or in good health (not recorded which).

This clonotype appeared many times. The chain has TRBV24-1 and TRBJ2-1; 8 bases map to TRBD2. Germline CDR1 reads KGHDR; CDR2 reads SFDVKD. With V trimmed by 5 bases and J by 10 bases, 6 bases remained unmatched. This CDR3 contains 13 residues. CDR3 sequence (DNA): TGTGCCACCAGTGCGGGAGGGCTTCGCGAGCAGTTCTTC. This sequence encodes CATSAGGLREQFF.

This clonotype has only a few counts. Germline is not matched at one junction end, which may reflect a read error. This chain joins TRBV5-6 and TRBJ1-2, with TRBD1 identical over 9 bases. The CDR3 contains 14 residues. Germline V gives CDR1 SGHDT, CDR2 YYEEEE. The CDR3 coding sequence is TGTGTCAGCAGCCCGGACAGGGGCCACTATGGCTACACCTTC. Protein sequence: CVSSPDRGHYGYTF.

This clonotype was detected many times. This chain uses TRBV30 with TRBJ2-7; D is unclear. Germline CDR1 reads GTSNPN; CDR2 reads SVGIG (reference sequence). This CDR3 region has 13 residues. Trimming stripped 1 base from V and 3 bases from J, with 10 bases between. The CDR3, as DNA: TGTGCCTGGAGTGCGGACGCGATCTACGAGCAGTACTTC. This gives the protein CAWSADAIYEQYF.

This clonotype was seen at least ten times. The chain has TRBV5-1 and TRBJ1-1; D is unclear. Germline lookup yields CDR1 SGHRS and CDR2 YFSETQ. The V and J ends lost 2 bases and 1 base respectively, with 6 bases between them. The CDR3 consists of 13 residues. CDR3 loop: CASSLDRNTEAFF. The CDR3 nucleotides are TGCGCCAGCAGCTTAGATCGGAACACTGAAGCTTTCTTT.

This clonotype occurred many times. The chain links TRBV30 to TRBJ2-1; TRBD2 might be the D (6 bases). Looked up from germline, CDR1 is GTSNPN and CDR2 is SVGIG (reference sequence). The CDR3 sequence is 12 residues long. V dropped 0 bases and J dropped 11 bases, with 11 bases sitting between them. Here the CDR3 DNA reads TGTGCCTGGAGTGTTTCCGGGGGTCAGCAGTTCTTC. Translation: CAWSVSGGQQFF.

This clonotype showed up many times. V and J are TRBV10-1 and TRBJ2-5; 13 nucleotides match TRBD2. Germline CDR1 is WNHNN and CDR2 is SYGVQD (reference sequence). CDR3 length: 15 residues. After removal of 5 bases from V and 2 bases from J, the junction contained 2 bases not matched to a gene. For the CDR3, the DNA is TGCGCCAGCAGTTCGGGACTAGCGGGACAAGAGACCCAGTACTTC. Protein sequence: CASSSGLAGQETQYF.

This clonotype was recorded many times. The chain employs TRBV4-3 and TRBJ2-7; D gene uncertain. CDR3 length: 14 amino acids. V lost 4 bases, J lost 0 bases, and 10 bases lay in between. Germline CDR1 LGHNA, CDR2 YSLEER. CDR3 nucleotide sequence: TGCGCCAGCAGCCCCACAGAAAACTCCTACGAGCAGTACTTC. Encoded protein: CASSPTENSYEQYF.

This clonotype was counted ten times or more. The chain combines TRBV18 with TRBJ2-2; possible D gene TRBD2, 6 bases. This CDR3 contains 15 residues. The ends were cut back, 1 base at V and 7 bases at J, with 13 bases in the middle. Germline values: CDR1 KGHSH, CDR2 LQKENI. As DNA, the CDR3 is TGTGCCAGCTCACCACAGGCCAGGGAGGTCGGGGAGCTGTTTTTT. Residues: CASSPQAREVGELFF.

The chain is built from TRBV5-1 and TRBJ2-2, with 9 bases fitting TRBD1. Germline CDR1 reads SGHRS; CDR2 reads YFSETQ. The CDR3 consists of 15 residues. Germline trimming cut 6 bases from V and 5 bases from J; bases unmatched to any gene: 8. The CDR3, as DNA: TGCGCCAGCACCCTCGGACAGGGGAGAACCGGGGAGCTGTTTTTT. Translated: CASTLGQGRTGELFF.

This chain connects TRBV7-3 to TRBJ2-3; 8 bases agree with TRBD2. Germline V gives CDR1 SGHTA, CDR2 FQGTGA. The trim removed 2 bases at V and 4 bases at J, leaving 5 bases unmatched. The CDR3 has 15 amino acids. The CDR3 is CASSLGRGGSDTQYF. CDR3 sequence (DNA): TGTGCCAGCAGCTTAGGTCGGGGGGGGTCAGATACGCAGTATTTT.

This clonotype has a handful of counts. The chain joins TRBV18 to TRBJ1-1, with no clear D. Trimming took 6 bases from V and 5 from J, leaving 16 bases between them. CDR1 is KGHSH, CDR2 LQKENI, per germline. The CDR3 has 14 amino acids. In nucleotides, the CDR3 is TGTGCCAGCTCCCCTGCGGCCGGGAGAACTGAAGCTTTCTTT. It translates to CASSPAAGRTEAFF.

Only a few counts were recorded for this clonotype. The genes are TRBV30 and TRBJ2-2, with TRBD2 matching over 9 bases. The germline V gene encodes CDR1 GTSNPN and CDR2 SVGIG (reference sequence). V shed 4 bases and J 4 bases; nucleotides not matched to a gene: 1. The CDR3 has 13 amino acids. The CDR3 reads CAWTAGGTGELFF. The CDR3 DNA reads TGTGCCTGGACAGCGGGAGGCACCGGGGAGCTGTTTTTT.